The 13 T cell receptor beta chains listed next were all sequenced from one sample in a study of T cells in Graves' hyperthyroidism and ophthalmopathy. Amplified TCR beta CDR3 regions derived from RNA transcripts. The study used the HTBI primer set for a first-round RT-PCR of the TCR CDR3. Each CDR3 protein gets one entry after TCRdb re-called the multiplex PCR reads with MiXCR. The sample has under 400,000 distinct CDR3 sequences, 20% to 25% seen once; the top ten hold about 50%. The source material was blood. The receptors come from a woman in her forties or fifties with Graves' hyperthyroidism.

This clonotype was counted only a few times. The genes are TRBV5-1 and TRBJ2-5; D is ambiguous. Germline CDR1 SGHRS, CDR2 YFSETQ. Deletions cut 0 bases from V and 4 bases from J, with 10 bases between. This CDR3 is 14 amino acids long. The DNA for the CDR3 is TGCGCCAGCAGCTTGGAACCGGGTGCAGAGACCCAGTACTTC. Translation gives CASSLEPGAETQYF. Combining the CDR3 with reference TRBV5-1 and TRBJ2-5 gives the whole variable domain KAGVTQTPRYLIKTRGQQVTLSCSPISGHRSVSWYQQTPGQGLQFLFEYFSETQRNKGNFPGRFSGRQFSNSRSEMNVSTLELGDSALYLCASSLEPGAETQYFGPGTRLLVL.

Ten or more counts support this clonotype. V usage is TRBV12-3 or TRBV12-4 and J usage is TRBJ2-7; TRBD2 aligns across 13 bases. J gave up 7 bases and V 5 bases, and 14 bases lay outside the gene matches. The CDR3 has 17 residues. The CDR3 spells CASSRSSGLAGLEEQYF. The CDR3 nucleotides are TGTGCCAGCAGTAGAAGCTCGGGACTAGCGGGGTTGGAGGAGCAGTACTTC.

The chain joins TRBV5-1 to TRBJ2-1; 12 bases are a match to TRBD2. This CDR3 is 16 amino acids long. CDR1 SGHRS and CDR2 YFSETQ come from the germline V gene. The V gene end was trimmed by 4 bases and the J gene end by 8 bases; junction bases not matched to a gene: 10. Here the CDR3 reads CASSPGRLAGVDEQFF. CDR3 in DNA: TGCGCCAGCAGCCCGGGCCGACTAGCGGGAGTGGATGAGCAGTTCTTC. Combining the CDR3 with reference TRBV5-1 and TRBJ2-1 gives the whole variable domain KAGVTQTPRYLIKTRGQQVTLSCSPISGHRSVSWYQQTPGQGLQFLFEYFSETQRNKGNFPGRFSGRQFSNSRSEMNVSTLELGDSALYLCASSPGRLAGVDEQFFGPGTRLTVL.

This clonotype was seen a handful of times. This sequence joins TRBV4-1 and TRBJ1-1, with 7 bases identical to TRBD1. V lost 5 bases, J lost 5 bases, and 5 bases stayed unmatched. The length of the CDR3 is 13 residues. The germline V gene encodes CDR1 MGHRA and CDR2 YSYEKL. CDR3 coding DNA: TGCGCCAGCAGCTCCAGGGGGTGGACTGAAGCTTTCTTT. Its translation is CASSSRGWTEAFF.

The gene calls are TRBV9 and TRBJ1-2; 12 nucleotides line up with TRBD1. Germline trimming cut 4 bases from V and 8 bases from J; bases unmatched to any gene: 18. The CDR3 has 18 residues. Germline loops: CDR1 SGDLS, CDR2 YYNGEE. CDR3 in DNA: TGTGCCAGCAGCCTATCCGAAGGTCCGGGACAGGGGGCGGAGGGCTACACCTTC. Protein sequence: CASSLSEGPGQGAEGYTF.

As to this clonotype: At one end the junction does not follow the germline gene, possibly because of a read error. V is TRBV18 and J is TRBJ2-1; 11 bases are shared with TRBD1. Germline V CDR1 and CDR2: KGHSH, LQKENI. The CDR3 is 15 residues long. CDR3 in DNA: TGTGCCAGCTCACCTAGGACAGGGGGCTACAATGAGCAGCTCTTC. Protein product: CASSPRTGGYNEQLF.

This sequence joins TRBV7-3 and TRBJ1-2; D call uncertain. Germline V CDR1 and CDR2: SGHTA, FQGTGA. This CDR3 spans 13 amino acids. The V end was cut by 5 bases, the J end by 6 bases, with 13 bases between. The CDR3 loop reads CASSRREGDGYTF. CDR3 DNA sequence: TGTGCCAGCAGCCGGCGCGAGGGTGATGGCTACACCTTC.

The V gene is TRBV9, the J gene TRBJ1-1; 11 bases are a match to TRBD1. CDR1 is SGDLS and CDR2 is YYNGEE in the germline V gene. V lost 3 bases to trimming and J lost 5 bases; unmatched junction nucleotides: 6. The CDR3 has 15 amino acids. The CDR3 reads CASSDGQGARTEAFF. The DNA for the CDR3 is TGTGCCAGCAGCGACGGACAGGGGGCGCGGACTGAAGCTTTCTTT.

This clonotype was seen a few times. The chain recombines TRBV12-3 or TRBV12-4 with TRBJ1-5; possibly TRBD1 for D (5 bases). V was cut by 2 bases and J by 3 bases, with 11 bases left in between. This CDR3 has 15 residues. CDR3 DNA: TGTGCCAGCAGTTTAAGGCAGGGACCCAATCAGCCCCAGCATTTT. Translation gives CASSLRQGPNQPQHF.

This clonotype appeared many times. The rearrangement joins TRBV5-1 to TRBJ2-7; D could derive from TRBD1 or TRBD2 (5 bases each). Trimming shortened V by 5 bases and J by 0 bases, and 12 bases separated the two germline ends. Germline V gene lookup returns CDR1 SGHRS and CDR2 YFSETQ. CDR3 length: 14 amino acids. DNA of the CDR3: TGCGCCAGCAGGATCCCGGGACGCTCCTACGAGCAGTACTTC. The encoded protein is CASRIPGRSYEQYF.

The chain uses TRBV6-1 and TRBJ1-1, with D uncertain. Trimming stripped 1 base from V and 11 bases from J, with 8 bases between. Germline V gene sequence: CDR1 MNHNS, CDR2 SASEGT. This CDR3 has 11 residues. In DNA, the CDR3 is TGTGCCAGCAGTGAAGTGAGTTGGGCTTTCTTT. This codes for CASSEVSWAFF.

This clonotype was seen repeatedly, ten times or more. This chain joins TRBV4-1 and TRBJ2-7, with 7 bases fitting TRBD1. The germline V gene has CDR1 MGHRA and CDR2 YSYEKL. J was trimmed by 5 bases and V by 0 bases; bases with no gene match: 4. There are 14 residues in the CDR3. CDR3 nucleotides: TGCGCCAGCAGCCAAGAACAGGGGCTAGACGAGCAGTACTTC. It translates to CASSQEQGLDEQYF.

This clonotype has a handful of counts. J is TRBJ1-5 and V is TRBV28; possibly TRBD1 for D (5 bases). V was cut by 6 bases and J by 3 bases, with 21 bases left in between. Germline CDR1 and CDR2: MDHEN and SYDVKM. The CDR3 spans 17 residues. This chain's CDR3 is CASRGISGLSVNQPQHF. Here the CDR3 DNA reads TGTGCCAGCAGGGGAATATCGGGGCTAAGCGTCAATCAGCCCCAGCATTTT. Together with reference TRBV28 and TRBJ1-5, the CDR3 gives the full variable domain: DVKVTQSSRYLVKRTGEKVFLECVQDMDHENMFWYRQDPGLGLRLIYFSYDVKMKEKGDIPEGYSVSREKKERFSLILESASTNQTSMYLCASRGISGLSVNQPQHFGDGTRLSIL.